The 30 T cell receptor beta chains listed next were all sequenced from one sample in a study of T cell responses to AZD1222 COVID-19 vaccine (dated by TCRdb to the early 2020s). Libraries were prepared through the immunoSEQ multiplex PCR assay. TCRdb stores this immuneACCESS table with in-frame sequences only. Part of the clones is absent; in the studies checked, under half of the shortfall reflects unresolved V genes, and no reason is known for the rest. The sample table contains about 140,000 clones; only one count was recorded for roughly 88% of them. The ten largest clones add up to about 6.5% of the sample. The time point label here, explained by the study, means: about 28 days (+/-7) after the second vaccine dose. The sequences come from peripheral blood, collected 28 days after the second AZD1222 dose. These receptors all stem from an adult who received the AZD1222 COVID-19 vaccine.

The chain uses TRBV5-1 and TRBJ2-2; D perhaps matches TRBD1 (6 bases). The CDR3 is 16 residues long. In germline, CDR1 is SGHRS, CDR2 YFSETQ. With 0 bases removed from V and 2 bases from J, the gap between germline ends came to 11 bases. This chain's CDR3 is CASSLGGRTNTGELFF. The CDR3 coding sequence is TGCGCCAGCAGCTTGGGGGGGCGGACTAACACCGGGGAGCTGTTTTTT.

The rearrangement uses TRBV4-1 and TRBJ1-4; possible D gene TRBD1, 5 bases. Germline V CDR1 and CDR2: MGHRA, YSYEKL. Trimming stripped 2 bases from V and 3 bases from J, with 10 bases between. The CDR3 has 15 amino acids. CDR3 sequence (DNA): TGCGCCAGCAGCCAACCCCGGGGCCCTAATGAAAAACTGTTTTTT. This sequence encodes CASSQPRGPNEKLFF.

V and J are TRBV28 and TRBJ1-2; TRBD1 matches 7 bases. The CDR3 sequence is 17 residues long. V lost 5 bases and J lost 5; bases outside the gene matches: 17. The germline gives CDR1 MDHEN, CDR2 SYDVKM. This CDR3 is CASSQTDTGDPLYGYTF. The CDR3 DNA follows: TGTGCCAGCAGTCAGACGGATACAGGGGACCCTCTGTATGGCTACACCTTC.

The V call is TRBV3-1 (or the pseudogene TRBV3-2), the J call TRBJ2-1; 11 nucleotides agree with TRBD2. CDR1 is LGHDT and CDR2 is YNNKEL in the germline V gene (reference sequence). The V and J ends lost 0 bases and 2 bases, in that order; junction bases with no gene match: 6. This CDR3 is built from 18 residues. The CDR3 bases are TGTGCCAGCAGCCAAGATCTGGCGACTAGCGGGACCTACAATGAGCAGTTCTTC. Protein sequence: CASSQDLATSGTYNEQFF.

Of note for this clone: Other DNA sequences from this sample encode an identical CDR3 as well. The chain is built from TRBV19 and TRBJ1-5; D perhaps matches TRBD1 (6 bases). Trimming took 3 bases from V and 6 from J, leaving 12 bases between them. Looked up from germline, CDR1 is LNHDA and CDR2 is SQIVND (reference sequence). The CDR3 has 14 residues. The CDR3, as DNA: TGTGCCAGTAGTATCGTAGGGGGAGGTCAGCCCCAGCATTTT. It encodes CASSIVGGGQPQHF.

The CDR3 sequence: CASNKNRQGRNQPQHF. CDR3 nucleotide sequence: TGTGCCAGTAATAAAAACAGACAGGGGCGAAATCAGCCCCAGCATTTT. This rearrangement joins TRBV19 to TRBJ1-5, with TRBD1 identical over 8 bases. Germline CDR1 LNHDA, CDR2 SQIVND (reference sequence). This CDR3 comprises 16 residues. The J segment lost 4 bases and the V segment lost 7 bases, leaving 12 bases of the junction unmatched.

V and J are TRBV21-1 and TRBJ2-7; TRBD1 is the table's D call and was not checked against the DNA. TRBV21-1 is flagged as a pseudogene. This CDR3 is built from 16 residues. The CDR3 loop is CASSKAPDRGSYEQYF. As DNA, the CDR3 is TGTGCCAGCAGCAAAGCTCCGGACAGGGGATCCTACGAGCAGTACTTC.

V is TRBV7-2 and J is TRBJ2-1, with 7 bases aligning to TRBD2. Looked up from germline, CDR1 is SGHTA and CDR2 is FQGNSA. The CDR3 runs to 15 residues. J lost 4 bases, V lost 6 bases, and 9 bases had no gene match. The CDR3, as DNA: TGTGCCAGCAGTCGGGAGGCGGCTCCTTACAATGAGCAGTTCTTC. Its translation: CASSREAAPYNEQFF.

A single count supports this clone. J is TRBJ1-6 and V is TRBV10-3; TRBD1 might be the D (5 bases). V was clipped by 7 bases and J by 8 bases, with 12 bases between them. The germline V gene has CDR1 ENHRY and CDR2 SYGVKD. The CDR3 is 13 amino acids. The CDR3 region is CAINRGEDSPLHF. CDR3 DNA: TGTGCCATCAATCGGGGGGAGGATTCACCCCTCCACTTT.

This chain links TRBV24-1 with TRBJ2-1; 7 positions agree with TRBD2. CDR1 KGHDR and CDR2 SFDVKD come from the germline V gene. CDR3 length: 18 amino acids. The V and J ends lost 4 bases and 0 bases, in that order; junction bases with no gene match: 11. The CDR3: CATSDNGGTASSYNEQFF. As DNA, the CDR3 is TGTGCCACCAGTGACAACGGGGGGACCGCGAGCTCCTACAATGAGCAGTTCTTC.

This chain connects TRBV28 to TRBJ1-4, with 7 positions matching TRBD1. V gave up 2 bases and J gave up 7 bases; unmatched junction bases: 1. The CDR3 is 13 residues long. From germline, CDR1 is MDHEN and CDR2 SYDVKM. The DNA for the CDR3 is TGTGCCAGCAGTTTAAACAGGGGTGAAAAACTGTTTTTT. This translates into CASSLNRGEKLFF. Using reference TRBV28 and TRBJ1-4 for the parts outside the CDR3, the full variable domain is DVKVTQSSRYLVKRTGEKVFLECVQDMDHENMFWYRQDPGLGLRLIYFSYDVKMKEKGDIPEGYSVSREKKERFSLILESASTNQTSMYLCASSLNRGEKLFFGSGTQLSVL.

This sequence joins TRBV15 and TRBJ2-1, with 7 bases aligning to TRBD1. With V trimmed by 1 base and J by 6 bases, 9 bases remained unmatched. Germline CDR1 and CDR2: LNHNV and YYDKDF (reference sequence). The CDR3 is 16 amino acids. The CDR3 spells CATSRGGTAILNEQFF. The CDR3 bases are TGTGCCACCAGCAGAGGAGGGACAGCAATCCTCAATGAGCAGTTCTTC.

This chain joins TRBV6-5 and TRBJ2-1; possible D gene TRBD1, 6 bases. Trimming took off 6 bases at V and 5 bases at J, with 11 bases between the two ends. Per germline, CDR1 MNHEY and CDR2 SVGAGI. The CDR3 runs 13 residues. As DNA, the CDR3 is TGTGCCAGCAGCTCCGGACAGAACAATGAGCAGTTCTTC. Its translation: CASSSGQNNEQFF.

V gene TRBV30 combines with J gene TRBJ1-5, with D possibly being TRBD1 (5 bases). Germline-derived CDR1 and CDR2 are GTSNPN and SVGIG (reference sequence). The germline V and J ends were trimmed by 0 bases and 4 bases, with 10 bases remaining between them. The CDR3 totals 14 residues. The CDR3 sequence is CAWSVRWGNQPQHF. DNA of the CDR3: TGTGCCTGGAGTGTACGGTGGGGGAATCAGCCCCAGCATTTT.

The V call is TRBV19, the J call TRBJ1-5; unclear D gene. Trimming shortened V by 6 bases and J by 0 bases, and 18 bases separated the two germline ends. Germline V gene lookup returns CDR1 LNHDA and CDR2 SQIVND (reference sequence). This CDR3 contains 17 residues. This chain's CDR3 is CASSSPGPYYSNQPQHF. CDR3 nucleotide sequence: TGTGCCAGTAGCAGTCCTGGGCCATACTATAGCAATCAGCCCCAGCATTTT.

The gene calls are TRBV28 and TRBJ1-4, with D hard to call. Trimming removed 5 bases from V and 0 bases from J, with 10 bases in between. Germline V gives CDR1 MDHEN, CDR2 SYDVKM. This CDR3 is built from 15 residues. CDR3 region: CASSIYTTTNEKLFF. The CDR3 DNA reads TGTGCCAGCAGTATTTACACCACAACTAATGAAAAACTGTTTTTT.

The chain is built from TRBV20-1 and TRBJ2-3, with D possibly TRBD2 on 5 matching bases. Trimming stripped 8 bases from V and 10 bases from J, with 13 bases between. The CDR3 loop spans 10 amino acids. Germline lookup yields CDR1 DFQATT and CDR2 SNEGSKA (reference sequence). CDR3 nucleotides: TGCAGTCCCGGACTCCTTGCGCAGTATTTT. As protein: CSPGLLAQYF.

The chain recombines TRBV6-1 with TRBJ1-2; maybe TRBD1 (5 bases). V gave up 3 bases and J gave up 1 base, with 9 bases separating them. This CDR3 is built from 14 residues. Looked up from germline, CDR1 is MNHNS and CDR2 is SASEGT. The CDR3 here is CASSDQGDNYGYTF. DNA for the CDR3: TGTGCCAGCAGTGACCAGGGCGATAACTATGGCTACACCTTC.

About this clone itself: The sample carries other DNA sequences with the same CDR3. The chain joins TRBV3-1 (or the pseudogene TRBV3-2) to TRBJ1-2; 7 nucleotides line up with TRBD1. Germline trimming cut 2 bases from V and 4 bases from J; bases unmatched to any gene: 4. There are 14 residues in the CDR3. In germline, CDR1 is LGHDT, CDR2 YNNKEL (reference sequence). CDR3 DNA: TGTGCCAGCAGCCAACAAGGGGGCGGCTATGGCTACACCTTC. As protein: CASSQQGGGYGYTF.

V and J are TRBV7-2 and TRBJ2-3; D not certain. V was pared by 5 bases and J by 2 bases, with 11 bases between. This CDR3 is built from 14 residues. Looked up from germline, CDR1 is SGHTA and CDR2 is FQGNSA. The CDR3 region has the DNA TGTGCCAGCAGCGGTGACATAGCCACAGATACGCAGTATTTT. This sequence encodes CASSGDIATDTQYF. Looking up the rest from reference TRBV7-2 and TRBJ2-3 gives the full variable domain: GAGVSQSPSNKVTEKGKDVELRCDPISGHTALYWYRQSLGQGLEFLIYFQGNSAPDKSGLPSDRFSAERTGGSVSTLTIQRTQQEDSAVYLCASSGDIATDTQYFGPGTRLTVL.

The chain carries TRBV25-1 and TRBJ1-1, with 8 bases matching TRBD1. Germline V gives CDR1 MGHDK, CDR2 SYGVNS. V was clipped by 4 bases and J by 4 bases; unmatched bases: 5. The CDR3 loop spans 14 amino acids. The CDR3 DNA reads TGTGCCAGCAGTGTTGTAACAGGGGGCACTGAAGCTTTCTTT. This sequence encodes CASSVVTGGTEAFF.

This chain links TRBV29-1 with TRBJ1-3, with D unresolved. The ends were cut back, 1 base at V and 2 bases at J, with 9 bases in the middle. The CDR3 contains 14 residues. Germline V CDR1 and CDR2: SQVTM, ANQGSEA. CDR3 sequence reads: CSVEVRRTGNTIYF. In nucleotides, the CDR3 is TGCAGCGTTGAAGTTCGAAGGACTGGAAACACCATATATTTT.

The chain carries TRBV30 and TRBJ1-1; the D gene is possibly TRBD1 (6 bases). Trimming took 0 bases from V and 8 from J, leaving 7 bases between them. Per the germline V gene, CDR1 is GTSNPN and CDR2 is SVGIG (reference sequence). The CDR3 extends over 11 amino acids. CDR3 nucleotides: TGTGCCTGGAGTGTAAGGGGGGAAGCTTTCTTT. Translation: CAWSVRGEAFF. Using reference TRBV30 and TRBJ1-1 for the parts outside the CDR3, the full variable domain is SQTIHQWPATLVQPVGSPLSLECTVEGTSNPNLYWYRQAAGRGLQLLFYSVGIGQISSEVPQNLSASRPQDRQFILSSKKLLLSDSGFYLCAWSVRGEAFFGQGTRLTVV.

The CDR3 DNA sequence: TGTGCCAGCAGCCAAGGACAGGGGTTATCAGATACGCAGTATTTT. Translated, it gives CASSQGQGLSDTQYF. This rearrangement joins TRBV3-1 (or the pseudogene TRBV3-2) to TRBJ2-3; 8 bases map to TRBD1. V was pared by 1 base and J by 4 bases, with 4 bases of the junction left unmatched. This CDR3 has 15 residues. CDR1 and CDR2 from the germline V gene are LGHDT and YNNKEL (reference sequence).

This rearrangement joins TRBV5-1 to TRBJ2-2; D not resolved. Germline CDR1 is SGHRS and CDR2 is YFSETQ. This CDR3 spans 14 amino acids. V was trimmed by 0 bases and J by 6 bases, leaving 9 bases between them. Written as DNA, the CDR3 is TGCGCCAGCAGCTTGGCCGGGTACGCCGGGGAGCTGTTTTTT. Protein product: CASSLAGYAGELFF.

The rearrangement uses TRBV27 and TRBJ1-6; D unclear. V was trimmed by 9 bases and J by 7 bases, leaving 13 bases between them. Germline loops: CDR1 MNHEY, CDR2 SMNVEV (reference sequence). The CDR3 length is 13 residues. CDR3 nucleotide sequence: TGTGCCAGTAGGCGCGGTTTGAATTCACCCCTCCACTTT. Amino acid sequence: CASRRGLNSPLHF.

A remark on this clone: This sample also contains other DNA sequences that code for the same CDR3. The chain recombines TRBV24-1 with TRBJ2-7, with 9 bases fitting TRBD1. Trimming cost V 2 bases and J 4 bases; bases outside gene matches: 5. Germline V gene sequence: CDR1 KGHDR, CDR2 SFDVKD. CDR3 size: 15 residues. CDR3 coding DNA: TGTGCCACCAGTGATTCGGGGACAGGGAGTTACGAGCAGTACTTC. Its translation: CATSDSGTGSYEQYF.

The chain carries TRBV11-2 and TRBJ1-2, with unresolved D. Germline V gives CDR1 SGHAT, CDR2 FQNNGV. V lost 8 bases, J lost 7 bases, and 23 bases lay in between. The CDR3 totals 15 residues. This CDR3 reads CASAERLGSSGGYTF. Here the CDR3 DNA reads TGTGCCAGCGCTGAACGACTGGGTTCTTCGGGTGGCTACACCTTC.

This clone was detected a few times. The CDR3, as DNA: TGTGCCAGCTCGCCTCCGCAGGGCGAGCAGTACTTC. This codes for CASSPPQGEQYF. V and J are TRBV18 and TRBJ2-7, with D possibly matching TRBD1 (5 bases). V was clipped by 6 bases and J by 6 bases, with 12 bases between them. Germline V gives CDR1 KGHSH, CDR2 LQKENI. The CDR3 is 12 amino acids.

The DNA for the CDR3 is TGTGCCAGCAGTCCCTCGGGGAGGGGGCTGGCTGGAAACACCATATATTTT. Translation: CASSPSGRGLAGNTIYF. The gene calls are TRBV28 and TRBJ1-3; 7 bases agree with TRBD1. CDR1 and CDR2 (germline): MDHEN, SYDVKM. V shed 5 bases, J shed 2 bases, and the junction held 12 bases outside the gene matches. The length of the CDR3 is 17 residues.